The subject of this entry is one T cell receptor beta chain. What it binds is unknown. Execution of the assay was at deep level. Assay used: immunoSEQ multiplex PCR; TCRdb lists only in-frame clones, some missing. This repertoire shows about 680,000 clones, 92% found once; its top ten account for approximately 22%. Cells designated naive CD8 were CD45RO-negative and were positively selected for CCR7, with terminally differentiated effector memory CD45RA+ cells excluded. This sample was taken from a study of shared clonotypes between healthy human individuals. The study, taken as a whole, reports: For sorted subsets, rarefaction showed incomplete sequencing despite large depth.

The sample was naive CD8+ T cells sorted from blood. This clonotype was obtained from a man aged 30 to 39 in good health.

CDR3 sequence reads: CASSLEGTGEETQYF. The DNA for the CDR3 is TGTGCCAGCAGCTTAGAAGGGACAGGGGAAGAGACCCAGTACTTC. The chain is built from TRBV11-2 and TRBJ2-5; TRBD1 matches 10 bases. Germline assignment: CDR1 SGHAT and CDR2 FQNNGV. The trim removed 0 bases at V and 3 bases at J, leaving 1 base unmatched. This CDR3 comprises 15 residues.